The 30 T cell receptor beta chains presented below share a single source sample, sequenced in a study of cytomegalovirus exposure and HLA in healthy donors. Use of 60 Vbeta and 13 Jbeta primers characterized the PCR. Assay used: immunoSEQ multiplex PCR; TCRdb lists only in-frame clones, some missing. The sample has 200,000 or so clones, approximately 84% seen once. What was sequenced was PBMCs. The receptors stem from a woman aged 30 to 39 in good health and CMV-seropositive.

This chain connects TRBV15 to TRBJ2-4; the match to TRBD1 covers 9 bases. The CDR3 spans 16 residues. In germline, CDR1 is LNHNV, CDR2 YYDKDF (reference sequence). With V trimmed by 2 bases and J by 3 bases, 5 bases remained unmatched. CDR3 protein: CATSRWTGADKNIQYF. The CDR3 coding sequence is TGTGCCACCAGCAGATGGACAGGGGCTGACAAAAACATTCAGTACTTC.

The chain couples TRBV7-2 to TRBJ2-3; maybe TRBD2 (6 bases). The CDR3 totals 16 residues. V was trimmed by 5 bases and J by 2 bases, leaving 17 bases between them. Germline loops: CDR1 SGHTA, CDR2 FQGNSA. This CDR3 reads CASSRSAGTLTDTQYF. The CDR3 DNA sequence: TGTGCCAGCAGCCGGTCGGCGGGGACTCTCACAGATACGCAGTATTTT.

This clone was seen only a few times. The chain uses TRBV6-6 and TRBJ1-6, with 8 bases fitting TRBD1. Trimming removed 10 bases from V and 14 bases from J; junction bases left unmatched: 16. The germline V gene encodes CDR1 MNHNY and CDR2 SVGAGI (reference sequence). This CDR3 region has 14 residues. The CDR3 loop is CATFQPGQEVALHF. For the CDR3, the DNA is TGTGCCACGTTTCAACCGGGACAGGAAGTTGCCCTCCACTTT.

V and J are TRBV2 and TRBJ1-5; 11 nucleotides agree with TRBD1. Germline assignment: CDR1 SNHLY and CDR2 FYNNEI. V was clipped by 3 bases and J by 4 bases; unmatched bases: 2. The CDR3 runs to 15 residues. The CDR3 protein is CASSDGTGGNQPQHF. The CDR3 DNA is TGTGCCAGCAGTGACGGGACAGGGGGGAATCAGCCCCAGCATTTT.

This chain connects TRBV2 to TRBJ2-5; 8 bases line up with TRBD1. V trimming: 5 bases; J trimming: 6 bases; junction bases outside the gene matches: 8. From germline, CDR1 is SNHLY and CDR2 FYNNEI. This CDR3 region has 14 residues. The CDR3 DNA reads as TGTGCCAGCAGTCTTGGACAGGGCTGGAAGACCCAGTACTTC. Protein: CASSLGQGWKTQYF.

The J gene is TRBJ2-3, the V gene TRBV7-9, with a tentative D call TRBD1 (7 bases). The germline V and J ends were trimmed by 3 bases and 7 bases, with 23 bases remaining between them. The V gene's germline CDR1 is SEHNR and CDR2 FQNEAQ (reference sequence). The CDR3 sequence is 17 residues long. CDR3 protein: CASSFYGTRRGENTQYF. The CDR3 nucleotides read TGTGCCAGCAGCTTCTACGGCACCCGCAGGGGGGAGAATACGCAGTATTTT.

The chain combines TRBV6-5 with TRBJ1-2; D gene ambiguous. V lost 0 bases and J 1 base, leaving 9 bases between the germline ends. Germline assignment: CDR1 MNHEY and CDR2 SVGAGI. The CDR3 contains 15 residues. The CDR3 region is CASSYSSTINYGYTF. The CDR3 nucleotides read TGTGCCAGCAGTTACTCGAGTACCATTAACTATGGCTACACCTTC.

V and J are TRBV5-4 and TRBJ2-7; D perhaps matches TRBD1 (6 bases). CDR3 size: 17 residues. CDR1 is SGHNT, CDR2 YYREEE, per germline (reference sequence). V was pared by 3 bases and J by 4 bases, with 23 bases between. CDR3 protein: CASSSDTAGVDMYEQYF. As DNA, the CDR3 is TGTGCCAGCAGCTCCGATACGGCAGGGGTCGATATGTACGAGCAGTACTTC.

The V call is TRBV10-2, the J call TRBJ1-5; D is ambiguous. This CDR3 region has 15 residues. Trimming removed 8 bases from V and 6 bases from J, with 20 bases in between. Germline CDR1 WSHSY, CDR2 SAAADI. The CDR3 reads CASLETGAVGQPQHF. DNA for the CDR3: TGCGCCAGCCTTGAAACGGGAGCAGTAGGTCAGCCCCAGCATTTT.

The V call is TRBV7-9, the J call TRBJ2-7, with 7 bases identical to TRBD2. V lost 3 bases to trimming and J lost 3 bases; unmatched junction nucleotides: 5. CDR3 length equals 14 residues. CDR1 is SEHNR and CDR2 is FQNEAQ in the germline V gene (reference sequence). The CDR3 reads CASSLASGLYEQYF. The CDR3 coding sequence is TGTGCCAGCAGCTTGGCTAGCGGACTCTACGAGCAGTACTTC.

This rearrangement joins TRBV5-1 to TRBJ2-7; 8 nucleotides agree with TRBD1. The CDR3 sequence is 15 residues long. The germline CDR1 and CDR2 sequences are SGHRS and YFSETQ. V lost 4 bases and J lost 3; bases outside the gene matches: 9. The CDR3 coding sequence is TGCGCCAGCAGCGGAACAGGGGGTACGATCTACGAGCAGTACTTC. Protein: CASSGTGGTIYEQYF.

This clone was picked up a small number of times. The chain links TRBV10-3 to TRBJ2-1; a possible D gene is TRBD1 (5 bases). The germline gives CDR1 ENHRY, CDR2 SYGVKD. The ends were cut back, 4 bases at V and 0 bases at J, with 10 bases in the middle. The CDR3 is 15 residues long. The CDR3 sequence is CAISAGDSSYNEQFF. DNA of the CDR3: TGTGCCATCAGTGCAGGAGACAGCTCCTACAATGAGCAGTTCTTC.

The chain joins TRBV6-7 to TRBJ1-1; 9 bases match TRBD1. TRBV6-7 is given ORF status, its function remaining uncertain. The V and J ends lost 6 bases and 3 bases, in that order; junction bases with no gene match: 14. This CDR3 contains 17 residues. CDR3 residues: CASRGTGTGSCDTEAFF. As DNA, the CDR3 is TGTGCCAGCAGAGGCACCGGGACAGGGTCATGTGACACTGAAGCTTTCTTT.

This clone turned up a few times. The chain recombines TRBV11-2 with TRBJ2-3; 9 bases line up with TRBD2. The CDR3 consists of 14 residues. Trimming at V came to 8 bases and at J to 2 bases, leaving 5 bases not matched to a gene. CDR1 is SGHAT, CDR2 FQNNGV, per germline. Here the CDR3 DNA reads TGTGCCAGCGATAGCGGGGGCTCCACAGATACGCAGTATTTT. Its translation: CASDSGGSTDTQYF.

The chain uses TRBV6-1 and TRBJ1-5; D call uncertain. The CDR3 is 12 residues long. The germline V gene has CDR1 MNHNS and CDR2 SASEGT. V lost 8 bases and J 8 bases, leaving 13 bases between the germline ends. The CDR3 sequence: CASVDGGEPQHF. The CDR3 nucleotides are TGTGCCAGCGTCGATGGCGGGGAGCCCCAGCATTTT.

The V call is TRBV6-5, the J call TRBJ1-2; TRBD1 agrees at 10 bases. The V segment lost 7 bases and the J segment 3 bases; nucleotides outside the gene matches: 8. The length of the CDR3 is 15 residues. Germline V gene data show CDR1 as MNHEY and CDR2 as SVGAGI. The CDR3 DNA is TGTGCCAGCACCCCGACAGGGGGCTCGGACTATGGCTACACCTTC. It encodes CASTPTGGSDYGYTF.

The chain couples TRBV28 to TRBJ2-7; 9 positions agree with TRBD1. Trimming took 9 bases from V and 4 from J; bases not matched to a gene: 7. The CDR3 is made up of 13 amino acids. CDR1 and CDR2 (germline): MDHEN, SYDVKM. This CDR3 is CASVQGALYEQYF. The CDR3 DNA reads as TGTGCCAGTGTACAGGGGGCTCTATACGAGCAGTACTTC. Based on the CDR3 plus reference TRBV28 and TRBJ2-7, the full variable domain is DVKVTQSSRYLVKRTGEKVFLECVQDMDHENMFWYRQDPGLGLRLIYFSYDVKMKEKGDIPEGYSVSREKKERFSLILESASTNQTSMYLCASVQGALYEQYFGPGTRLTVT.

Here the CDR3 reads CAASMLASGQNEQFF. DNA of the CDR3: TGTGCCGCCAGCATGTTGGCTAGCGGGCAAAATGAGCAGTTCTTC. This chain joins TRBV6-1 and TRBJ2-1; TRBD2 matches 8 bases. This CDR3 has 15 amino acids. The V and J ends lost 11 bases and 7 bases, in that order; junction bases with no gene match: 16. Looked up from germline, CDR1 is MNHNS and CDR2 is SASEGT.

This chain connects TRBV5-6 to TRBJ2-2; TRBD1 agrees at 8 bases. V shed 5 bases, J shed 7 bases, and the junction held 7 bases outside the gene matches. Germline assignment: CDR1 SGHDT and CDR2 YYEEEE. The CDR3 length is 14 residues. CDR3 coding DNA: TGTGCCAGCAGTTCAGGGGGCGCGGACGGGGAGCTGTTTTTT. As protein: CASSSGGADGELFF.

J is TRBJ2-1 and V is TRBV5-1; possible D gene TRBD2, 5 bases. The CDR3 has 11 residues. The germline V gene encodes CDR1 SGHRS and CDR2 YFSETQ. Trimming took 4 bases from V and 9 from J, leaving 8 bases between them. The CDR3 here is CASSASLEQFF. The DNA for the CDR3 is TGCGCCAGCAGCGCTAGCCTTGAGCAGTTCTTC.

The chain recombines TRBV2 with TRBJ2-3; D unclear. CDR1 is SNHLY, CDR2 FYNNEI, per germline. The V gene lost 2 bases and the J gene lost 3 bases, with 12 bases spanning the gap. The CDR3 sequence is 15 residues long. Written as DNA, the CDR3 is TGTGCCAGCAGTGAACAGGTTCCAGGTACAGATACGCAGTATTTT. It is translated as CASSEQVPGTDTQYF.

The chain links TRBV14 to TRBJ1-5; D ambiguous. Germline CDR1 reads SGHDN; CDR2 reads FVKESK. The CDR3 is made up of 13 amino acids. Trimming took off 0 bases at V and 5 bases at J, with 5 bases between the two ends. Written as DNA, the CDR3 is TGTGCCAGCAGCCAAGATCTTTATCAGCCCCAGCATTTT. Its translation: CASSQDLYQPQHF.

This clone was counted between two and nine times. V usage is TRBV19 and J usage is TRBJ1-1, with unresolved D. V dropped 3 bases and J dropped 7 bases, with 15 bases sitting between them. The CDR3 is 14 amino acids. CDR1 and CDR2 (germline): LNHDA, SQIVND (reference sequence). This CDR3 is CASSMIRQSGEAFF. In DNA form, the CDR3 reads TGTGCCAGTAGTATGATTCGGCAGAGCGGTGAAGCTTTCTTT.

Only one count was recorded for this clone. This chain joins TRBV7-2 and TRBJ1-1; D is ambiguous. Germline CDR1 SGHTA, CDR2 FQGNSA. The germline V and J ends were trimmed by 4 bases and 1 base, with 16 bases remaining between them. The CDR3 has 16 amino acids. The CDR3 DNA reads as TGTGCCAGCAGCTCCCTCCTAGTCGGCAGGAACACTGAAGCTTTCTTT. Its translation is CASSSLLVGRNTEAFF.

The chain couples TRBV15 to TRBJ1-5, with D perhaps TRBD1 (6 bases). V lost 0 bases, J lost 2 bases, and 11 bases lay in between. The CDR3 loop spans 16 amino acids. Germline V gives CDR1 LNHNV, CDR2 YYDKDF (reference sequence). The DNA of the CDR3 is TGTGCCACCAGCAGAGAGGGGGCGTGGGGCAATCAGCCCCAGCATTTT. Translation gives CATSREGAWGNQPQHF. The variable domain in full, completed from reference TRBV15 and TRBJ1-5, reads DAMVIQNPRYQVTQFGKPVTLSCSQTLNHNVMYWYQQKSSQAPKLLFHYYDKDFNNEADTPDNFQSRRPNTSFCFLDIRSPGLGDTAMYLCATSREGAWGNQPQHFGDGTRLSIL.

The count of this clone is one. The gene calls are TRBV29-1 and TRBJ1-2; TRBD1 matches 10 bases. Trimming cost V 6 bases and J 2 bases; bases outside gene matches: 3. Germline V gene data show CDR1 as SQVTM and CDR2 as ANQGSEA. The CDR3 has 13 amino acids. The CDR3 region is CSVATGGNYGYTF. As DNA, the CDR3 is TGCAGCGTCGCGACAGGGGGCAACTATGGCTACACCTTC.

The rearrangement joins TRBV6-5 to TRBJ1-1; TRBD1 matches at 7 bases. CDR3 length equals 14 residues. Looked up from germline, CDR1 is MNHEY and CDR2 is SVGAGI. Trimming cost V 6 bases and J 1 base; bases outside gene matches: 5. CDR3 nucleotides: TGTGCCAGCAGCCGTGGGACAGCGAACACTGAAGCTTTCTTT. Its protein is CASSRGTANTEAFF.

The chain employs TRBV6-1 and TRBJ2-2; 10 bases line up with TRBD2. Germline assignment: CDR1 MNHNS and CDR2 SASEGT. CDR3 length: 18 amino acids. With V trimmed by 2 bases and J by 0 bases, 6 bases remained unmatched. The CDR3 region is CASSEPGLAVSNTGELFF. CDR3 sequence (DNA): TGTGCCAGCAGTGAACCTGGACTAGCGGTTTCGAACACCGGGGAGCTGTTTTTT.

The genes are TRBV5-1 and TRBJ1-1; D gene uncertain. The germline CDR1 and CDR2 sequences are SGHRS and YFSETQ. The CDR3 contains 13 residues. V was trimmed by 4 bases and J by 6 bases, leaving 13 bases between them. The CDR3 DNA sequence: TGCGCCAGCAGCCCTACAGTCCTCGCTGAAGCTTTCTTT. Translation gives CASSPTVLAEAFF.

Here the CDR3 reads CAITPREAGSGNTIYF. CDR3 in DNA: TGTGCCATCACACCCCGAGAGGCCGGCTCTGGAAACACCATATATTTT. The J gene is TRBJ1-3, the V gene TRBV10-3; D is undetermined. The CDR3 consists of 16 residues. Per germline, CDR1 ENHRY and CDR2 SYGVKD. V gave up 7 bases and J gave up 0 bases, with 16 bases separating them.